These 2 T cell receptor beta chains were sequenced from one sample in a study of blood T cell repertoires in COVID-19. TCRdb's table, derived via immunoSEQ multiplex PCR, lists solely in-frame clones and lacks some. The sample has over 90,000 clones, roughly 85% seen once. Input material: peripheral blood. The receptors were gathered from a man between 45 and 60 years old in a cohort sampled during active COVID-19.

V usage is TRBV5-1 and J usage is TRBJ2-2; D possibly corresponds to TRBD1 (5 bases). The CDR3 loop spans 15 amino acids. The V end was cut by 0 bases, the J end by 4 bases, with 10 bases between. The germline CDR1 and CDR2 sequences are SGHRS and YFSETQ. CDR3 loop: CASSLGGQVTGELFF. The CDR3 nucleotides read TGCGCCAGCAGCTTGGGGGGCCAGGTCACCGGGGAGCTGTTTTTT.

This chain links TRBV11-3 with TRBJ2-5; D not resolved. The V end lost 5 bases, the J end lost 4 bases, and 5 bases lay between the germline ends. CDR1 and CDR2 (germline): SGHNT, YENEEA. The CDR3 is made up of 11 amino acids. CDR3 protein: CASSQLETQYF. CDR3 in DNA: TGTGCCAGCAGCCAACTAGAGACCCAGTACTTC. Drawing the rest from reference TRBV11-3 and TRBJ2-5, the complete variable domain is EAGVVQSPRYKIIEKKQPVAFWCNPISGHNTLYWYLQNLGQGPELLIRYENEEAVDDSQLPKDRFSAERLKGVDSTLKIQPAELGDSAVYLCASSQLETQYFGPGTRLLVL.